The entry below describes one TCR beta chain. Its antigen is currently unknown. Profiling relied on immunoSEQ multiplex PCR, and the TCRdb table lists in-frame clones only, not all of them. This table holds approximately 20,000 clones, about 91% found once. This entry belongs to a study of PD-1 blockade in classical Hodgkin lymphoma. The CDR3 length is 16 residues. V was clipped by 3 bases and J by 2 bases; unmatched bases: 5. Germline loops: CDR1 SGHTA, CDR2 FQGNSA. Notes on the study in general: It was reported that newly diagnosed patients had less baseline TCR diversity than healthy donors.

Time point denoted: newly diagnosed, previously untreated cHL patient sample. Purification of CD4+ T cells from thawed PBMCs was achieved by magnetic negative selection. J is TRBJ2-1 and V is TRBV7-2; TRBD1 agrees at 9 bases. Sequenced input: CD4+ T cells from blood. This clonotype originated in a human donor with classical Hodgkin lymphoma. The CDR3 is CASSLSTGGPYNEQFF. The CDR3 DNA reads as TGTGCCAGCAGCTTGTCAACAGGGGGCCCCTACAATGAGCAGTTCTTC.